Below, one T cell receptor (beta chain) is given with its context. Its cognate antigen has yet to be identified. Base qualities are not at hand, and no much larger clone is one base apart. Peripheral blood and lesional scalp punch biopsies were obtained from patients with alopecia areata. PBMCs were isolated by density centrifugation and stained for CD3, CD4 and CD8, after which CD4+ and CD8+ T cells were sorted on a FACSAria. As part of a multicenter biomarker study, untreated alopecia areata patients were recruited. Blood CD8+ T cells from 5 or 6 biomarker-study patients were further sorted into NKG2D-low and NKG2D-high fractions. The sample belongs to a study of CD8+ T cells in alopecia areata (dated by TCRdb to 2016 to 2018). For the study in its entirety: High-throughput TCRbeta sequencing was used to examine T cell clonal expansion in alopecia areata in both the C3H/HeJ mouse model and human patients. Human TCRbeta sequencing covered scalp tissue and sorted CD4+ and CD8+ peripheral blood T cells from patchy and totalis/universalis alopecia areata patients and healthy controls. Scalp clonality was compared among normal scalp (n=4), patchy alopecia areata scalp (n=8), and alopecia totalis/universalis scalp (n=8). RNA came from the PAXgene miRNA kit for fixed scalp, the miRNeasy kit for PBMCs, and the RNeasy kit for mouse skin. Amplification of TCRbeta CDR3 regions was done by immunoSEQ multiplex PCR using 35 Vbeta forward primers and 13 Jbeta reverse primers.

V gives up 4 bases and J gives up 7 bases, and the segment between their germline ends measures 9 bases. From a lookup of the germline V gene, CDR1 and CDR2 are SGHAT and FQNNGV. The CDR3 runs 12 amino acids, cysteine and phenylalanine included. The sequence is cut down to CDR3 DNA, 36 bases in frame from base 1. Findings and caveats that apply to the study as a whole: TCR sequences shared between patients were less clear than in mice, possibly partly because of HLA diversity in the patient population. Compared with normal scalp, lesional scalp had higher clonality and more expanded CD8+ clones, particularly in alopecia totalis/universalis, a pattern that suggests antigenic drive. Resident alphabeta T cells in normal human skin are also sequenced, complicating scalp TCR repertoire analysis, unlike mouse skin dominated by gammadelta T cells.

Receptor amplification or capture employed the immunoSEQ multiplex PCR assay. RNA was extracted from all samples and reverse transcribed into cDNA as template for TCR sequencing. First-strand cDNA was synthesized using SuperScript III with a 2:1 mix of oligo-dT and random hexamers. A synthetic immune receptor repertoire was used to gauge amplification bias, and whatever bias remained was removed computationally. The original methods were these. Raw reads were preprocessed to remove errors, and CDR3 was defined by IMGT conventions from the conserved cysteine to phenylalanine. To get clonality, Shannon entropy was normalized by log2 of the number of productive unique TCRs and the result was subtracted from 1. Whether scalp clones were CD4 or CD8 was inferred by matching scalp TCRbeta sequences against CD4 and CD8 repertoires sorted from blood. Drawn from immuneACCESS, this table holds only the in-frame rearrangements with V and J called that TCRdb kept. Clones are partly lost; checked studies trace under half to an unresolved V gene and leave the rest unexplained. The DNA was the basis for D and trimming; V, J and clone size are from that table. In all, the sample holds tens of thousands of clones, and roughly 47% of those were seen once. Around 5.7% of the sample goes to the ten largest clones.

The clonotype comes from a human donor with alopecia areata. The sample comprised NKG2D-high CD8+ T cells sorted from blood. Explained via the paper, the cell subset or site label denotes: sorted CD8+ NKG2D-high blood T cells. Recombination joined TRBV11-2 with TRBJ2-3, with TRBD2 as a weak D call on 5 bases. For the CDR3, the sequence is CASSSRENTQYF. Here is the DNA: TGTGCCAGCAGCTCGAGGGAAAATACGCAGTATTTT.